The sequence of this TCR beta chain was determined in a study of identical twins. Whole-study results and caveats: Sequences that were out-of-frame, alpha and twin-shared displayed an excess of low generation probability.

CDR3 length equals 13 residues. Germline CDR1 reads ENHRY; CDR2 reads SYGVKD. The J segment lost 5 bases and the V segment lost 8 bases, leaving 5 bases of the junction unmatched. This clonotype turned up a few times. As yet, its antigen is unknown. It was template switching that added a universal primer site, and there were unique molecular identifiers on the cDNA. TCRdb redid the calling of the 5' RACE reads with MiXCR, one entry per CDR3 protein. The sample includes around 450,000 distinct CDR3 sequences, 14% of them seen just once. The sample was also reused in another study, on yellow fever vaccine responses in identical twins.

The TCR sequence derives from a woman aged 18-35 years in good health. The V and J genes are TRBV10-3 and TRBJ2-2, with TRBD1 matching over 7 bases. Sequenced input: CD4+ T cells sorted from blood. The CDR3 region is CAIGAGGTGELFF. In DNA form, the CDR3 reads TGTGCCATCGGGGCAGGGGGTACCGGGGAGCTGTTTTTT.